The clone carrying this TCR beta chain was detected a few times. Its antigen remains unknown. The sample comes from a study of T-cell reconstitution after alpha-beta-depleted transplantation in children. Notes on the study in general: One year after transplant, T-cell counts and diversity came mostly from newly produced T cells.

Unique molecular identifiers were incorporated during preparation of the TCRbeta library. MiXCR, applied by TCRdb to the PCR reads, yields one record per CDR3 protein. The sample records fewer than 700,000 distinct CDR3 sequences, approximately 12% being singletons. J was trimmed by 4 bases and V by 4 bases; bases with no gene match: 8. The CDR3 has 16 amino acids. The chain carries TRBV12-3 or TRBV12-4 and TRBJ2-2; TRBD2 agrees at 8 bases. This TCR was sampled from a male patient between 10 and 17 years old who had a stem cell transplant for acute myeloid leukemia, so the T cells may come from the graft donor. The starting material was PBMCs, mostly from graft donor cells, obtained 360 days after TCRalphabeta/CD19-depleted stem cell transplant. CDR3 sequence: CASSSILAARTGELFF. CDR3 coding DNA: TGTGCCAGCAGTTCTATACTAGCGGCCCGCACCGGGGAGCTGTTTTTT.